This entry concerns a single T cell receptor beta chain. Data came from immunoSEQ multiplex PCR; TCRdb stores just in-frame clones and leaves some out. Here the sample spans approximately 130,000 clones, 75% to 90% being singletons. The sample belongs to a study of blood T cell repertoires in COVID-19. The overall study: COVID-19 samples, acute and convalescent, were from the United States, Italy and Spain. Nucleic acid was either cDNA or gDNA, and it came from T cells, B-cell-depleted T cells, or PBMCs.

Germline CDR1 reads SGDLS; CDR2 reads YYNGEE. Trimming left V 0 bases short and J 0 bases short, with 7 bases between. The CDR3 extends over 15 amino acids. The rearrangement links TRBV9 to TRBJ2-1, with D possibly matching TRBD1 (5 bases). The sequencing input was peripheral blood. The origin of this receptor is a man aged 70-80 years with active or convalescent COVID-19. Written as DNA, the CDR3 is TGTGCCAGCAGCGTAGAGGGGTACTCCTACAATGAGCAGTTCTTC. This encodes CASSVEGYSYNEQFF.